This is a list of T cell receptor beta chains from one sample in a study of blood T cell repertoires in COVID-19. Data came from immunoSEQ multiplex PCR; TCRdb stores just in-frame clones and leaves some out. The table has about 300,000 clones, approximately 86% seen once. The sequenced sample consisted of peripheral blood. All receptors derive from a young man with active or convalescent COVID-19. CDR3s include the opening cysteine and the closing phenylalanine or tryptophan. Fields, in order: J gene, V gene, D gene, clone size, CDR3 DNA, CDR3 protein. The D gene is left open where the match is weak. Rows may omit the clone size; those that give it use once, few, many or a size class.

TRBJ2-7,TRBV5-6,NA,NA,TGTGCCAGCAGCGGGGGACTCCACTACGAGCAGTACTTC,CASSGGLHYEQYF
TRBJ1-5,TRBV10-3,TRBD1,NA,TGTGCCATCAGTGAGGGGACAGTACAGCCCCAGCATTTT,CAISEGTVQPQHF
TRBJ2-3,TRBV6-2/TRBV6-3,NA,NA,TGTGCCAGCAGTTCTCTAGCCACAGATACGCAGTATTTT,CASSSLATDTQYF
TRBJ1-5,TRBV5-6,NA,few,TGTGCCAGCAGCTTATCTTATAGCAATCAGCCCCAGCATTTT,CASSLSYSNQPQHF
TRBJ1-1,TRBV6-2/TRBV6-3,NA,once,TGTGCCAGCAGTCATCAAAGCAACACTGAAGCTTTCTTT,CASSHQSNTEAFF
TRBJ2-3,TRBV6-6,NA,NA,TGTGCCTGCAAGGAGGGGAGAGGCACAGATACGCAGTATTTT,CACKEGRGTDTQYF
TRBJ1-3,TRBV5-1,NA,NA,TGCGCCAGCAGCTCTCTACATCTTGACAGGCCCTCTGGAAACACCATATATTTT,CASSSLHLDRPSGNTIYF
TRBJ1-1,TRBV10-3,NA,NA,TGTGCCATCAGTGATTTAAAAAGGGGGGGGATGAACACTGAAGCTTTCTTT,CAISDLKRGGMNTEAFF
TRBJ2-3,TRBV13,NA,NA,TGTGCCAGCAGCTCGGCCACGACAGGAGAAAGAGATACGCAGTATTTT,CASSSATTGERDTQYF
TRBJ2-3,TRBV9,TRBD1,NA,TGTGCCAGCAGCATCGGGGGCAGGGGGCAGCAAGATACGCAGTATTTT,CASSIGGRGQQDTQYF
TRBJ2-3,TRBV20-1,NA,NA,TGCAGTGGAGCGGGCGTGGATACGCAGTATTTT,CSGAGVDTQYF
TRBJ1-6,TRBV27,NA,NA,TGTGCCAGCAGTTTAGGGGGGGTCCTAAATTCACCCCTCCACTTT,CASSLGGVLNSPLHF
TRBJ2-7,TRBV10-1,TRBD2,NA,TGCGCCAGCAGTCAGCGGGGGACCTACGAGCAGTACTTC,CASSQRGTYEQYF
TRBJ2-5,TRBV5-6,TRBD2,NA,TGTGCCAGCAGCTTGTCTAGCGGGGGGGAGACCCAGTACTTC,CASSLSSGGETQYF
TRBJ2-1,TRBV11-2,TRBD2,NA,TGTGCCAGCAGCGAGGGACTAGCGGACTACAATGAGCAGTTCTTC,CASSEGLADYNEQFF
TRBJ1-2,TRBV27,TRBD1,NA,TGTGCCAGCAGTCGGGACAGTTACTATGGCTACACCTTC,CASSRDSYYGYTF
TRBJ1-5,TRBV10-3,TRBD1,NA,TGTGCCATCAGTATCACAGGGGACAATCAGCCCCAGCATTTT,CAISITGDNQPQHF
TRBJ2-1,TRBV7-2,TRBD2,NA,TGTGCCAGCAGCCACCACCGGCGGGGGCGGGGGGGTTTGAATGAGCAGTTCTTC,CASSHHRRGRGGLNEQFF
TRBJ2-7,TRBV7-9,TRBD1,few,TGTGCCAGCAGCTCCCAGGACAGGGGATACGAGCAGTACTTC,CASSSQDRGYEQYF
TRBJ2-1,TRBV7-7,TRBD1,NA,TGTGCCAGCAGCTTAGGCAGGGGGCACAACAATGAGCAGTTCTTC,CASSLGRGHNNEQFF
TRBJ1-5,TRBV4-1,NA,NA,TGCGCCAGCAGCGCAGGACGGGGGTACAATCAGCCCCAGCATTTT,CASSAGRGYNQPQHF
TRBJ1-2,TRBV29-1,NA,NA,TGCAGCGTTGAGGCAGGGTTATATGGCTACACCTTC,CSVEAGLYGYTF